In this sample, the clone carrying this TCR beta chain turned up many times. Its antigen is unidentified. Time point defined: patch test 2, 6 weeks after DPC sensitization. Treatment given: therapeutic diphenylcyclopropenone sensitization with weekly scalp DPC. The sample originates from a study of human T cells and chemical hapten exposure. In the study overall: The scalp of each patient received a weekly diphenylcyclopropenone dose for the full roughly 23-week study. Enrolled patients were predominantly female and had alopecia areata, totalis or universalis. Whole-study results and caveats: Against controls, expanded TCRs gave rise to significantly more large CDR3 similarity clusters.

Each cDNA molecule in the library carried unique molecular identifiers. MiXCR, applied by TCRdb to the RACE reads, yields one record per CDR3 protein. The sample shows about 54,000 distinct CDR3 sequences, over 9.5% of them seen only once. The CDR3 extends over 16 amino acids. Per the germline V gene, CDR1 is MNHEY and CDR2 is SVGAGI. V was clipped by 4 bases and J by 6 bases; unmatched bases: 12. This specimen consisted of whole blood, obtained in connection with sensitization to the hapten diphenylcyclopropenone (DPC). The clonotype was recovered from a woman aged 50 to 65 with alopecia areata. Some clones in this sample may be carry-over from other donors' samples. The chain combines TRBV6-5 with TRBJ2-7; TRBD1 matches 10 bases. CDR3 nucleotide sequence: TGTGCCAGCAGTTCGACGACAGGGGGCAAAGAAAGCGAGCAGTACTTC. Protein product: CASSSTTGGKESEQYF.